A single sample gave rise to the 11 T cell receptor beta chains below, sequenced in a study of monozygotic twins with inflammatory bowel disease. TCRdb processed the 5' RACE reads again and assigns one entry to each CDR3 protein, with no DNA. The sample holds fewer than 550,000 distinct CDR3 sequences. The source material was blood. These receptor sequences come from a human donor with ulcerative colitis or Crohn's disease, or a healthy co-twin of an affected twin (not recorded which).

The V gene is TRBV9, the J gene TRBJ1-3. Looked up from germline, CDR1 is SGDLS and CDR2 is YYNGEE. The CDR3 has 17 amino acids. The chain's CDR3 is CASSVGSQRPPGNTIYF.

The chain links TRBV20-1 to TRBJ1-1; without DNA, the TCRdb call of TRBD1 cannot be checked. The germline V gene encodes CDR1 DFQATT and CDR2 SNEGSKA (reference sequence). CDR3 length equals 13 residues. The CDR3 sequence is CSALGTGDTEAFF.

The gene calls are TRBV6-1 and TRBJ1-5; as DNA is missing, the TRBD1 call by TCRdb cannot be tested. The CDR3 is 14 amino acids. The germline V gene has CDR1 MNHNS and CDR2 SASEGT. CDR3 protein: CASSMGQGIQPQHF.

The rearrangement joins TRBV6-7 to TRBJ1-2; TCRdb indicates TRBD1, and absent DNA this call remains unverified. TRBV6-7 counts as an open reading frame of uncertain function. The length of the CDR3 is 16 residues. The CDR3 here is CASSLGRDRGEDGYTF.

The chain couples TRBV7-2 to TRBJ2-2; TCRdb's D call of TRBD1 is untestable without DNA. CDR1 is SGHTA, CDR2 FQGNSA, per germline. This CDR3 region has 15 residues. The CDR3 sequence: CASSFRTGPWGEPFF.

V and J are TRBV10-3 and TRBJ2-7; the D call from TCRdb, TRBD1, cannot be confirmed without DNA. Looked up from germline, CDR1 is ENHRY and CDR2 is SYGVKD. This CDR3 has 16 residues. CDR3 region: CAISESIPGEGYEQYF.

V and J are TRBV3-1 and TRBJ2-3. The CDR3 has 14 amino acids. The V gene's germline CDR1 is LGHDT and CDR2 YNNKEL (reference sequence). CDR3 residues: CASSRWGAADTQYF.

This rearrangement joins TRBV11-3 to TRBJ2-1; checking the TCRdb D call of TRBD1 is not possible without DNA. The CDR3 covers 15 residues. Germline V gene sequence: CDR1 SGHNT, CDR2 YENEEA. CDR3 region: CASSLGGQGWNEQFF.

CDR3 residues: CAISEDTGFGGYTF. The genes are TRBV10-3 and TRBJ1-2; the D call from TCRdb, TRBD1, cannot be confirmed without DNA. From germline, CDR1 is ENHRY and CDR2 SYGVKD. This CDR3 contains 14 residues.

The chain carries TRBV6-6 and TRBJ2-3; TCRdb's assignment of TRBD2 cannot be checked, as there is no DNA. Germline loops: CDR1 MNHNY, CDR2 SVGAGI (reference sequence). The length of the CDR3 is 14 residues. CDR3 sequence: CASSGGLVTDTQYF.

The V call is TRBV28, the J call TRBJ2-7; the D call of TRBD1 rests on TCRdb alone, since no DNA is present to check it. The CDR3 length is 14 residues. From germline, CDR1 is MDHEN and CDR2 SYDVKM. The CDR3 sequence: CASSFPGTPNEQYF.